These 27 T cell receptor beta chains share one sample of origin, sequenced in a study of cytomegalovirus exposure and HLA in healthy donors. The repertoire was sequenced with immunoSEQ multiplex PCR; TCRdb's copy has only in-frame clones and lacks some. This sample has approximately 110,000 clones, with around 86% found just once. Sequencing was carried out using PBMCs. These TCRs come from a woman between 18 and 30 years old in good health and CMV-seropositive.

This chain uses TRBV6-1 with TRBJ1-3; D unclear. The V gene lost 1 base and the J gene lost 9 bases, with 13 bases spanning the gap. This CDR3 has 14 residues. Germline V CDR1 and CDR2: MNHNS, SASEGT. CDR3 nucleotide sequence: TGTGCCAGCAGTGAAGGGGCAGCACCGAGCACCATATATTTT. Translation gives CASSEGAAPSTIYF.

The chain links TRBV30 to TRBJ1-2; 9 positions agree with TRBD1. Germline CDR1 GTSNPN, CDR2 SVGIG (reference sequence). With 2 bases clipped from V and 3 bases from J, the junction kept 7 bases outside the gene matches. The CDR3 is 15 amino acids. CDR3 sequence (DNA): TGTGCCTGGAGTCGAATACAGGGGGCGGACTATGGCTACACCTTC. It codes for CAWSRIQGADYGYTF.

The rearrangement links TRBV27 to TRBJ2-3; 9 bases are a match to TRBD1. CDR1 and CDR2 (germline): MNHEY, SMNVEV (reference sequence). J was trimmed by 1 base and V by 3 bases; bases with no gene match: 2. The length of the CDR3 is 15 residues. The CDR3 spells CASSFDRGGTDTQYF. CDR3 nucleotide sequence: TGTGCCAGCAGTTTTGACAGGGGGGGCACAGATACGCAGTATTTT.

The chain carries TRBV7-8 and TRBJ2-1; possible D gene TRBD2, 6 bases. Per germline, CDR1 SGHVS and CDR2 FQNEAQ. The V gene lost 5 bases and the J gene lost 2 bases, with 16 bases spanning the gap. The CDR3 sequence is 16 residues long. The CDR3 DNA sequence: TGTGCCAGCAGCCCAAAGCGGGTAGGGGCCTACAATGAGCAGTTCTTC. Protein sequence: CASSPKRVGAYNEQFF. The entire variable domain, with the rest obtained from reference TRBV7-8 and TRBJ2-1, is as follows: GAGVSQSPRYKVAKRGQDVALRCDPISGHVSLFWYQQALGQGPEFLTYFQNEAQLDKSGLPSDRFFAERPEGSVSTLKIQRTQQEDSAVYLCASSPKRVGAYNEQFFGPGTRLTVL.

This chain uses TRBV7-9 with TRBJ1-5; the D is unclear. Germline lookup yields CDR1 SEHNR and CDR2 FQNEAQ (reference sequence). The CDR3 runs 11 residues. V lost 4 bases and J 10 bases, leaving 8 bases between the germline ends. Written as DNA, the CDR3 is TGTGCCAGCAGCTCGGGTGGCCCCCAGCATTTT. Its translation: CASSSGGPQHF.

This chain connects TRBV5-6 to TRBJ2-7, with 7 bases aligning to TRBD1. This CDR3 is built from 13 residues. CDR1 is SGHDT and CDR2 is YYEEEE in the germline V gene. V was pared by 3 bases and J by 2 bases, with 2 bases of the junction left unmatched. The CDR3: CASSSDRAYEQYF. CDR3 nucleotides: TGTGCCAGCAGCTCTGACAGGGCCTACGAGCAGTACTTC.

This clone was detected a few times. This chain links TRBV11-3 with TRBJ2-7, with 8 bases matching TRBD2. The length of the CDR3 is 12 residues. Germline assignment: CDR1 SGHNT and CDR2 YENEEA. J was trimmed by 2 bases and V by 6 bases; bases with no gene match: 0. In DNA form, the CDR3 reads TGTGCCAGCAGTAGCGGGACCTACGAGCAGTACTTC. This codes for CASSSGTYEQYF. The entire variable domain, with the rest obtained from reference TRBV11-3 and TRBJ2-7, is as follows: EAGVVQSPRYKIIEKKQPVAFWCNPISGHNTLYWYLQNLGQGPELLIRYENEEAVDDSQLPKDRFSAERLKGVDSTLKIQPAELGDSAVYLCASSSGTYEQYFGPGTRLTVT.

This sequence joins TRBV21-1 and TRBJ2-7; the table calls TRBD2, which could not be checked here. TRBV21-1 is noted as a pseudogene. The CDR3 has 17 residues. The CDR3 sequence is CASLPPASGRSSYEQYF. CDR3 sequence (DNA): TGTGCCAGCCTGCCTCCCGCTAGCGGGAGGAGCTCCTACGAGCAGTACTTC.

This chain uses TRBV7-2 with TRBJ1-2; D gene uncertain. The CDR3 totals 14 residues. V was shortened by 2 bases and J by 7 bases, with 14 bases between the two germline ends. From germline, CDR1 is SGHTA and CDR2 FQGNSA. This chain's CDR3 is CASSLRRQPRGYTF. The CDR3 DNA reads TGTGCCAGCAGCTTACGACGACAACCCCGTGGCTACACCTTC.

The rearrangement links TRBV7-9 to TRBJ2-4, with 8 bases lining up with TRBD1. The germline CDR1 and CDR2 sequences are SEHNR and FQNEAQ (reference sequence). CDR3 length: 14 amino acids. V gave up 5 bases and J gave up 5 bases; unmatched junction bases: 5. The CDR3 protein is CASSGETGENIQYF. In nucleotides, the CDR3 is TGTGCCAGCAGCGGAGAGACAGGGGAAAACATTCAGTACTTC.

The CDR3 loop is CAISPGQGAYEQYF. CDR3 coding DNA: TGTGCCATCAGCCCGGGACAGGGGGCGTACGAGCAGTACTTC. The chain joins TRBV10-3 to TRBJ2-7, with TRBD1 matching over 12 bases. V gave up 6 bases and J gave up 4 bases; unmatched junction bases: 4. The CDR3 loop spans 14 amino acids. The germline V gene has CDR1 ENHRY and CDR2 SYGVKD.

The CDR3 coding sequence is TGTGCCAGCAGCGCCATCGGGACAGGGGGATACAATGAGCAGTTCTTC. Residues: CASSAIGTGGYNEQFF. The rearrangement joins TRBV9 to TRBJ2-1, with TRBD1 matching over 11 bases. This CDR3 comprises 16 residues. V gave up 3 bases and J gave up 4 bases; unmatched junction bases: 6. CDR1 and CDR2 from the germline V gene are SGDLS and YYNGEE. The variable domain in full, with the rest retrieved from reference TRBV9 and TRBJ2-1, is DSGVTQTPKHLITATGQRVTLRCSPRSGDLSVYWYQQSLDQGLQFLIQYYNGEERAKGNILERFSAQQFPDLHSELNLSSLELGDSALYFCASSAIGTGGYNEQFFGPGTRLTVL.

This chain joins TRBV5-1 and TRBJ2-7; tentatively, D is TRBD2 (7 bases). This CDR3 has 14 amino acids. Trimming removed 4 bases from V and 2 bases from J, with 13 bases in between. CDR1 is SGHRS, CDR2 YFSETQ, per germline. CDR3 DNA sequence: TGCGCCAGCAGCCCGGGGGGCGGAACCTACGAGCAGTACTTC. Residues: CASSPGGGTYEQYF.

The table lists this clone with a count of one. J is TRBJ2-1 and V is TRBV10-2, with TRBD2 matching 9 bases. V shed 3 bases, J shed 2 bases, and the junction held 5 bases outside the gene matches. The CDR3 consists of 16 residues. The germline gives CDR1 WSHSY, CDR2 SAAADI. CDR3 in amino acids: CASSDRTSVTYNEQFF. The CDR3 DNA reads TGCGCCAGCAGTGATAGGACTAGCGTAACCTACAATGAGCAGTTCTTC.

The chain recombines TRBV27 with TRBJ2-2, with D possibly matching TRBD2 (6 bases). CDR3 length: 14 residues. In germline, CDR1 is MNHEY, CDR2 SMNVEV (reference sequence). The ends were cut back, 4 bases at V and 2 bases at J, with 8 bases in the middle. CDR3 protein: CASSYGSNTGELFF. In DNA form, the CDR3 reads TGTGCCAGCAGTTACGGGAGTAACACCGGGGAGCTGTTTTTT.

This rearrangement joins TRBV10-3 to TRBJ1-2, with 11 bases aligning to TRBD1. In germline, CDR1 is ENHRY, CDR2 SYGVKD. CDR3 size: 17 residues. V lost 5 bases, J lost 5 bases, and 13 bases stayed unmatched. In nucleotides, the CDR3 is TGTGCCATCAGTACCCCTATAGGACAGGGGGCGCGATATGGCTACACCTTC. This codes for CAISTPIGQGARYGYTF.

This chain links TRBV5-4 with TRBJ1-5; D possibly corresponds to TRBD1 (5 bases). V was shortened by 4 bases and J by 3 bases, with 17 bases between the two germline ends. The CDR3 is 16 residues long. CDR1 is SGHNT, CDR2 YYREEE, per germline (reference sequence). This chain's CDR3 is CASSPDPPGNNQPQHF. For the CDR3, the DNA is TGTGCCAGCAGCCCTGACCCCCCAGGGAACAATCAGCCCCAGCATTTT.

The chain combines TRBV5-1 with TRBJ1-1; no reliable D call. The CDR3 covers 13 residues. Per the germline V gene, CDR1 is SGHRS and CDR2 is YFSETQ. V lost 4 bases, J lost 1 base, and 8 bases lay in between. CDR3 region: CASSVQENTEAFF. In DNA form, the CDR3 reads TGCGCCAGCAGCGTCCAGGAGAACACTGAAGCTTTCTTT.

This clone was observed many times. The CDR3, as DNA: TGTGCCAGCAGTGGAGTGGGAGAGGTGGAGCAGTACTTC. Translated: CASSGVGEVEQYF. V usage is TRBV2 and J usage is TRBJ2-7, with D maybe TRBD2 (5 bases). Looked up from germline, CDR1 is SNHLY and CDR2 is FYNNEI. This CDR3 has 13 residues. The germline V and J ends were trimmed by 4 bases and 7 bases, with 14 bases remaining between them.

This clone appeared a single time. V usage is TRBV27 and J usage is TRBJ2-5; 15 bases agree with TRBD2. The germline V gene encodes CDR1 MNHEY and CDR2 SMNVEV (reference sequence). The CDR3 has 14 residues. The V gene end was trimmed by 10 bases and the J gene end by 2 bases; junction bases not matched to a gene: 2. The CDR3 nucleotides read TGTGCCACAGGACTAGCGGGGGGGCAAGAGACCCAGTACTTC. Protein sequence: CATGLAGGQETQYF.

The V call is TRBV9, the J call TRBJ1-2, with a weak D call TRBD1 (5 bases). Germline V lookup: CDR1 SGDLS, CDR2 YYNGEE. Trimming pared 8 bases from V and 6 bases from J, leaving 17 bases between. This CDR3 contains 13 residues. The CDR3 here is CASLRRGLHGYTF. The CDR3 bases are TGTGCCAGTTTGCGAAGGGGTTTGCATGGCTACACCTTC.

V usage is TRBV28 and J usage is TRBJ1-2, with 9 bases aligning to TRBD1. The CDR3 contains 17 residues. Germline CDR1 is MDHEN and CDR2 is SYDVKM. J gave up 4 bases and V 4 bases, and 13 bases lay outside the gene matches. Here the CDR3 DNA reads TGTGCCAGCAGTTCAAACCCCGGGACAGGGTATGGCTATGGCTACACCTTC. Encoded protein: CASSSNPGTGYGYGYTF.

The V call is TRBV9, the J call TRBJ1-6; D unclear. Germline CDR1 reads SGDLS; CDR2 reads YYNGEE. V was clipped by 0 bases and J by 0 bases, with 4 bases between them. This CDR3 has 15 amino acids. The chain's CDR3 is CASSVGGSYNSPLHF. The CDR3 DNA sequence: TGTGCCAGCAGCGTAGGAGGCTCCTATAATTCACCCCTCCACTTT.

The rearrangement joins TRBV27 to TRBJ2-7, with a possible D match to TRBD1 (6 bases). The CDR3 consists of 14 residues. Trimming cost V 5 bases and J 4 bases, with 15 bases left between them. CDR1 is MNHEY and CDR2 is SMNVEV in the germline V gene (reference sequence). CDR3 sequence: CASSPQDRKYEQYF. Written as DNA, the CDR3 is TGTGCCAGCAGTCCACAGGACAGAAAGTACGAGCAGTACTTC.

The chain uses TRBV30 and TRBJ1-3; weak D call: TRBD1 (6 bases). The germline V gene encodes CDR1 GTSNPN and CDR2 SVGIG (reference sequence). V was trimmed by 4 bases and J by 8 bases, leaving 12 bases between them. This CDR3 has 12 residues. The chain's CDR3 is CAWTETGYTIYF. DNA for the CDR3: TGTGCCTGGACCGAGACAGGCTACACCATATATTTT.

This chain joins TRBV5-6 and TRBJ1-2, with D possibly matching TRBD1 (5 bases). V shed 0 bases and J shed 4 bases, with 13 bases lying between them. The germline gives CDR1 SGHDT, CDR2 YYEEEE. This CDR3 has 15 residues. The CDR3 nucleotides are TGTGCCAGCAGCTTGGGTGCAGGGTCGGGCTATGGCTACACCTTC. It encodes CASSLGAGSGYGYTF.

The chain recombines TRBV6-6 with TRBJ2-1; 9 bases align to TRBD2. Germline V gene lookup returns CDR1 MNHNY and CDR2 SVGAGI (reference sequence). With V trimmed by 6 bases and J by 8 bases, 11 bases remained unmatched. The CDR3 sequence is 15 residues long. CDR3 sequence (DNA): TGTGCCAGCAGCTCCCTTACTCGACTAGCGGATGAGCAGTTCTTC. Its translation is CASSSLTRLADEQFF.